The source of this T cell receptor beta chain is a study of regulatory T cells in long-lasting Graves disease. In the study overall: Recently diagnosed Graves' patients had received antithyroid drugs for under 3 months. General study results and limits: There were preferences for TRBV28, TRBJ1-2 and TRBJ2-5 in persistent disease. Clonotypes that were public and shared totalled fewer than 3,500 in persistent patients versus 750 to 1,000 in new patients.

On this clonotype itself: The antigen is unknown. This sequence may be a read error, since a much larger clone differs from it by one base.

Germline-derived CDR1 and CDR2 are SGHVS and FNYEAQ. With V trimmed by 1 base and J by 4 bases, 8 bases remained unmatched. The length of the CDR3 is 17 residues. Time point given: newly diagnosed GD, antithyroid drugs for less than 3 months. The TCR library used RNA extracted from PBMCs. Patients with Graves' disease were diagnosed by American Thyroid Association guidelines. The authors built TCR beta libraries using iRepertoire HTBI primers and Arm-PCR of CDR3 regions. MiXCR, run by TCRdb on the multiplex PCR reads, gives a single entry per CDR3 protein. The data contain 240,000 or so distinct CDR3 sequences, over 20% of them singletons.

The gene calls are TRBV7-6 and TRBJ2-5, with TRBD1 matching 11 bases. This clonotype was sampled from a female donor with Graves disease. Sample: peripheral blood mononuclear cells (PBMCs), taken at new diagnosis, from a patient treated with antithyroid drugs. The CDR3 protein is CASSLVSPGQGGETQYF. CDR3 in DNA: TGTGCCAGCAGCTTAGTATCTCCGGGACAGGGGGGAGAGACCCAGTACTTC.